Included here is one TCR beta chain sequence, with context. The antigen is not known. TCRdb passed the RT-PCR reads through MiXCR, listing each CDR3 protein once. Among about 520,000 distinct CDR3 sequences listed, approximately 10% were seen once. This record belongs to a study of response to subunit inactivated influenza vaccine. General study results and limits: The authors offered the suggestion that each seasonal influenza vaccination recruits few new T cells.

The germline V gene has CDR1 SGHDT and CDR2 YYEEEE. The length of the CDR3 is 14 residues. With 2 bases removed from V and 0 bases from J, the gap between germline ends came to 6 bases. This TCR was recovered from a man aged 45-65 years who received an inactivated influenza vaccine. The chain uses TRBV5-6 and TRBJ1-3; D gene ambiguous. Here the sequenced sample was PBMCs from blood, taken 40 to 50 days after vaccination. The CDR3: CASSFIDSGNTIYF. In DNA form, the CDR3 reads TGTGCCAGCAGCTTTATTGACTCTGGAAACACCATATATTTT.